This TCR beta chain is drawn from a study of blood T cell repertoires in COVID-19. Study-level information: T cells, B-cell-depleted T cells, or PBMCs provided the cDNA or gDNA that served as material.

The V gene's germline CDR1 is SGHVS and CDR2 FNYEAQ. The CDR3 covers 14 residues. Trimming cost V 2 bases and J 3 bases, with 9 bases left between them. Using immunoSEQ multiplex PCR, the repertoire was profiled, and TCRdb retains in-frame clones only, with some absent. This table has hundreds of thousands of clones, 70% to 90% appearing once. This clone was seen a single time. This chain uses TRBV7-6 with TRBJ2-3; the D is unclear. Sequenced sample: PBMCs or T cells enriched from blood (not recorded which). This sequence originates from a young woman with acute COVID-19. In DNA, the CDR3 is TGTGCCAGCAGCTTACGTGCGCTGACAGATACGCAGTATTTT. Residues: CASSLRALTDTQYF. Combining the CDR3 with reference TRBV7-6 and TRBJ2-3 gives the whole variable domain GAGVSQSPRYKVTKRGQDVALRCDPISGHVSLYWYRQALGQGPEFLTYFNYEAQQDKSGLPNDRFSAERPEGSISTLTIQRTEQRDSAMYRCASSLRALTDTQYFGPGTRLTVL.